The entry below describes one TCR beta chain. As yet, its antigen is unknown. This entry comes from a study of identical twins. The study's findings and limits: Researchers caution that invariant MAIT and iNKT cells could partly confound zero-insertion analyses.

Template switching added a universal primer site; cDNA carried unique molecular identifiers. TCRdb used MiXCR to reprocess the 5' RACE reads, holding one entry per CDR3 protein. The sample includes over 600,000 distinct CDR3 sequences, 20% to 25% of them seen just once. These sequences were also reported in another study, on T cells expressing NK-cell markers.

Sequenced input: PBMCs. The receptor's source is a woman aged 18-35 years in good health.

The CDR3 reads CASAQGEVQPQHF. The DNA of the CDR3 is TGTGCTAGTGCACAGGGGGAAGTTCAGCCCCAGCATTTT. V gene TRBV12-5 combines with J gene TRBJ1-5; 8 bases are a match to TRBD1. This CDR3 comprises 13 residues. V lost 7 bases to trimming and J lost 6 bases; unmatched junction nucleotides: 5. Germline V CDR1 and CDR2: LGHNT, FRNRAP.